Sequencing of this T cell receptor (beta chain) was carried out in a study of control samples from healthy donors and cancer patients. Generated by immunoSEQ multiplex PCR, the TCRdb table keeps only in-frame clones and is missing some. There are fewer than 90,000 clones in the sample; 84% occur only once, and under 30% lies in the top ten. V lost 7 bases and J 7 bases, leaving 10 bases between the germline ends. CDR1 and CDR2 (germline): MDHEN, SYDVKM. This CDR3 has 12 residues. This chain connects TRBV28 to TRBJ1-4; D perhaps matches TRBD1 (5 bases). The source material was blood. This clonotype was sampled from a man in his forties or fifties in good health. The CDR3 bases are TGTGCCAGCACCAGGGATCGTGAAAAACTGTTTTTT. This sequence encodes CASTRDREKLFF.